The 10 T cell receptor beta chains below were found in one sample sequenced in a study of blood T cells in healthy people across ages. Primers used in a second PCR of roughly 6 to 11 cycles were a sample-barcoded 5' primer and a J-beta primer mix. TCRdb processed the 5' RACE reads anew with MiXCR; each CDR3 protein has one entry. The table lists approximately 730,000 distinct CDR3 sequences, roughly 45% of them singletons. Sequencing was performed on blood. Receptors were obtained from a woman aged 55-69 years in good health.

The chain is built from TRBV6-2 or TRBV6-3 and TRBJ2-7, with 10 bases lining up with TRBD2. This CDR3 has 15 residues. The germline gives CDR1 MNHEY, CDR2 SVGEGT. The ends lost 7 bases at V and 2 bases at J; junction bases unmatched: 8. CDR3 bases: TGTGCCAGCAAAAGAAAGCGGGAGGGCCCCTACGAGCAGTACTTC. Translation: CASKRKREGPYEQYF.

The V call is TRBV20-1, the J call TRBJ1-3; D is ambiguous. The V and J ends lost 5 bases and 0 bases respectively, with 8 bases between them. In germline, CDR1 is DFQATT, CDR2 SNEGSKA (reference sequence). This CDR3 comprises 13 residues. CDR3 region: CSAAISSGNTIYF. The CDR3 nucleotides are TGCAGTGCTGCGATCAGCTCTGGAAACACCATATATTTT.

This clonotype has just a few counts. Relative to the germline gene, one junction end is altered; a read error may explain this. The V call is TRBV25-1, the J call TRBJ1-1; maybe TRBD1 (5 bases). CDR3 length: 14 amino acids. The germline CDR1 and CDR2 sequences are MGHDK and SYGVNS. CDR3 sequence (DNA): TGTGCCAGCAGTGTCTCGGAGGGGAACTCTGAAGCTTTCTTT. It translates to CASSVSEGNSEAFF.

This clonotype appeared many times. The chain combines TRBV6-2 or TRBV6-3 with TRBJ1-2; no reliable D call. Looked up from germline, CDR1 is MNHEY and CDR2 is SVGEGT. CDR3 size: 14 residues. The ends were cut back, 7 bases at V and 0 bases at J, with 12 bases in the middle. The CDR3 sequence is CASILDGTNYGYTF. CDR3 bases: TGTGCCAGCATATTGGACGGAACTAACTATGGCTACACCTTC.

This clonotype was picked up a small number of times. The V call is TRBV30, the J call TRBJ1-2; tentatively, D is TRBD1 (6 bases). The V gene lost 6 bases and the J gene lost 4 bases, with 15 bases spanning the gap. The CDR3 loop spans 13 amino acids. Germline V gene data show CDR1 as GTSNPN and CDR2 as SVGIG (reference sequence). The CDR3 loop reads CACRNREFYGYTF. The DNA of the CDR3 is TGTGCCTGCCGAAACAGGGAATTCTATGGCTACACCTTC.

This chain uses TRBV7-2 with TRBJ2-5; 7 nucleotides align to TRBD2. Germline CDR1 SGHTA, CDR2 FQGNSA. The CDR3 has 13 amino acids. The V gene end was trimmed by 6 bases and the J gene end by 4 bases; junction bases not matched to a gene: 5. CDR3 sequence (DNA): TGTGCCAGCAGGGCGGGGGTTGGAGAGACCCAGTACTTC. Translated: CASRAGVGETQYF.

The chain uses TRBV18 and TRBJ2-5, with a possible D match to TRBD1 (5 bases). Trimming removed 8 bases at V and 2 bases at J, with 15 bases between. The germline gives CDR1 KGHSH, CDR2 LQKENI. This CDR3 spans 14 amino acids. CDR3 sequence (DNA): TGTGCCAGCACAGTAGGGGCTGTACAAGAGACCCAGTACTTC. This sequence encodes CASTVGAVQETQYF.

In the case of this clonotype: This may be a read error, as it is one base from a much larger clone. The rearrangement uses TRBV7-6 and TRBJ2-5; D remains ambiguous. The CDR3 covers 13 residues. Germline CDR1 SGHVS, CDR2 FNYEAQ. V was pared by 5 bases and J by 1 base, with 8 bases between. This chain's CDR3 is CASSDQRQETQYF. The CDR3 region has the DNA TGTGCCAGCAGCGACCAACGCCAAGAGACCCAGTACTTC.

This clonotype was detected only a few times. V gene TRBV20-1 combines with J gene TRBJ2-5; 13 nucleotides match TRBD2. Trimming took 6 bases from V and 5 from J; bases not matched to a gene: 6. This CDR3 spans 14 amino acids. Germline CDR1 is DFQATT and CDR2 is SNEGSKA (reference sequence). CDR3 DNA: TGCAGTGCATCAACTAGCGGGGGGGAGGAGACCCAGTACTTC. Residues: CSASTSGGEETQYF.

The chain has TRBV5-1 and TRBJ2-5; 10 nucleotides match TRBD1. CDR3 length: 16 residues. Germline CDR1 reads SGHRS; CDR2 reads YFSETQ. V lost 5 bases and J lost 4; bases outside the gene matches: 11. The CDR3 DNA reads TGCGCCAGCAGTAGTATGGGGACAGGGGTTCGAGAGACCCAGTACTTC. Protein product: CASSSMGTGVRETQYF.